The clone carrying this T cell receptor beta chain has a handful of counts. The data were taken from a study of T-cell reconstitution after alpha-beta-depleted transplantation in children. The V gene's germline CDR1 is SGHDN and CDR2 FVKESK. The ends lost 3 bases at V and 4 bases at J; junction bases unmatched: 5. The CDR3 loop spans 14 amino acids. Researchers prepared the TCRbeta library using unique molecular identifiers, the study reports. MiXCR was run by TCRdb on the PCR reads, yielding one entry per CDR3 protein. This repertoire shows 150,000 to 200,000 distinct CDR3 sequences, about 6.8% found once; its top ten account for approximately 2.9%.

Sequencing was performed on PBMCs from the stem cell graft donor, taken from the stem cell graft. The source is a human donor who donated a stem cell graft to a child with Wiskott-Aldrich syndrome. The V call is TRBV14, the J call TRBJ2-5; 7 bases align to TRBD2. For the CDR3, the DNA is TGTGCCAGCAGCCAGTGGGAGGGCCGAGAGACCCAGTACTTC. Translation gives CASSQWEGRETQYF. Full variable domain (rest looked up from reference TRBV14 and TRBJ2-5): EAGVTQFPSHSVIEKGQTVTLRCDPISGHDNLYWYRRVMGKEIKFLLHFVKESKQDESGMPNNRFLAERTGGTYSTLKVQPAELEDSGVYFCASSQWEGRETQYFGPGTRLLVL.